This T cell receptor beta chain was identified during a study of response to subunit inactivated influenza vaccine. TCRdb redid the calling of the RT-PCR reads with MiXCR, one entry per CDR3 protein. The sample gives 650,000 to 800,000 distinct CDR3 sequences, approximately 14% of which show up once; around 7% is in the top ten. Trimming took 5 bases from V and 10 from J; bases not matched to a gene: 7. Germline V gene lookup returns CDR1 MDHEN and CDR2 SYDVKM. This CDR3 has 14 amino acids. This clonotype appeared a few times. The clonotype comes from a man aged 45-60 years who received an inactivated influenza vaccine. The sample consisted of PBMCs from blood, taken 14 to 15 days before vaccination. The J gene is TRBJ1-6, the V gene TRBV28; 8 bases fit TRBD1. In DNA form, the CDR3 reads TGTGCCAGCAGTCCGTCGACAGGGGAATCACCCCTCCACTTT. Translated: CASSPSTGESPLHF.